This TCR beta chain was sequenced during a study of blood T cell repertoires in COVID-19. The table came from immunoSEQ multiplex PCR; TCRdb's copy has only in-frame clones and leaves some out. The sample has fewer than 250,000 clones, approximately 90% seen once. Sequenced input: peripheral blood. The TCR comes from a man between 60 and 70 years old with COVID-19, enrolled during active disease.

The CDR3 is CSVVGTEGQPQHF. DNA of the CDR3: TGCAGCGTGGTAGGGACAGAGGGTCAGCCCCAGCATTTT. V gene TRBV29-1 combines with J gene TRBJ1-5, with TRBD1 matching 7 bases. The CDR3 is 13 amino acids. CDR1 and CDR2 from the germline V gene are SQVTM and ANQGSEA. With 6 bases clipped from V and 6 bases from J, the junction kept 8 bases outside the gene matches. Full variable domain (missing parts from reference TRBV29-1 and TRBJ1-5): SAVISQKPSRDICQRGTSLTIQCQVDSQVTMMFWYRQQPGQSLTLIATANQGSEATYESGFVIDKFPISRPNLTFSTLTVSNMSPEDSSIYLCSVVGTEGQPQHFGDGTRLSIL.